These T cell receptor beta chains were read from a single sample in a study of tumor-infiltrating lymphocytes in primary liver carcinoma. TCRdb ran MiXCR on the multiplex PCR reads and lists one entry per CDR3 protein. The table shows roughly 48,000 distinct CDR3 sequences, with about 80% occurring only once. The sequencing sample was made of liver tumor tissue from sampling region 3. These receptors came from a middle-aged man with primary liver carcinoma and hepatitis B virus infection. CDR3s include the opening cysteine and the closing phenylalanine or tryptophan. Each record gives: J gene, clone size, D gene, V gene, CDR3 DNA, CDR3 protein. A D gene is named only where the DNA matches it firmly. Some rows have no size entry. The others give once, few or many, or a class for an expanded clone.

TRBJ2-3,-,-,TRBV10-1,TGCGCCAGCGGTGAGTCCCAGGGTACAGATACGCAGTATTTT,CASGESQGTDTQYF
TRBJ1-6,-,-,TRBV6-5,TGTGCTAGCAGGGCTTGGTATAAATCACCCCTCCACTTT,CASRAWYKSPLHF
TRBJ2-1,-,TRBD2,TRBV11-2,TGTGCAAGCAGCAGAGGGACTAGAGGGAGCTCATACAATGAGCAGTTCTTC,CASSRGTRGSSYNEQFF
TRBJ1-1,-,-,TRBV7-2,TGTGCCAGCAGCTTAGATCGAACAGCGGAAGCTTTCTTT,CASSLDRTAEAFF
TRBJ2-3,once,TRBD2,TRBV5-4,TGTACCAGCAACCTAGCGGGAGAAGGAGCAGATACGCAGTATTTT,CTSNLAGEGADTQYF
TRBJ1-2,-,-,TRBV12-3/TRBV12-4,TGTACCAGCAGTTTCTCATCGGTAGAGGACTGTGTCTACACCTTC,CTSSFSSVEDCVYTF
TRBJ1-5,few,-,TRBV12-3/TRBV12-4,TGTGCCAGCAGTTCAGGTACTGGGAAGGGTAATCTGCCCCAGCATTTT,CASSSGTGKGNLPQHF
TRBJ1-1,many,-,TRBV6-5,TGTGCCAGCAGTTCGCTCTCAGGTGACACTGAAGCTTTCTTT,CASSSLSGDTEAFF
TRBJ2-3,-,TRBD2,TRBV11-2,TGTGTCAGCAGCCCGGTCCGGGGGGGAAGCGGCTCGCAGTATTTT,CVSSPVRGGSGSQYF
TRBJ2-4,-,-,TRBV11-2,TGTGCCAGCAGCCATAATGTAAGGGGCGCGGGAAATATTCAGTACTTC,CASSHNVRGAGNIQYF
TRBJ1-3,-,-,TRBV4-1,TGCGCCGGCAGCCTCTTTGGGGCAGATGAAAACACCATATATTTT,CAGSLFGADENTIYF
TRBJ2-7,once,TRBD1,TRBV7-9,TGTACCAGTAGCTTCACAGGGGGCGGGTACGAGCAGTACTTC,CTSSFTGGGYEQYF
TRBJ2-3,many,TRBD1,TRBV29-1,TGCAGCGTTGGGGGCGCGGGCGAGGGGGCAGTAGATACGCAGTATTTT,CSVGGAGEGAVDTQYF
TRBJ2-7,-,TRBD2,TRBV4-1,TGCGCCAGCAGCCCGGGAGGGGGCTCCTACGAGCAGTACTTC,CASSPGGGSYEQYF
TRBJ1-5,-,-,TRBV6-2/TRBV6-3,TGTGCCAGCAGTTCCCGCTGCGGGAGCACATATACGCAGCATTTT,CASSSRCGSTYTQHF
TRBJ2-7,-,TRBD2,TRBV6-1,TGTGCCTGCACCTCTAGCGGGAGTGAAGGCGAGCAGTACTTC,CACTSSGSEGEQYF
TRBJ2-5,-,-,TRBV4-1,TGCGCCAGCAGCCCCAGGGGTGATGGGCAAGAGACCAAGTACTTC,CASSPRGDGQETKYF
TRBJ1-6,-,-,TRBV6-5,TGCGCCAGCAGTTACCGGGGCCGAGATTCACCCCTCCACTTT,CASSYRGRDSPLHF
TRBJ2-5,-,-,TRBV11-2,TGTGCCAGCAATTACTCAGCAGGACCCCAAGAGACCCAGTACTTC,CASNYSAGPQETQYF
TRBJ2-1,-,-,TRBV5-1,TGCGCCAGCAACTTAGAGCGGGTACTCTACAATGAGCAGTTCTTC,CASNLERVLYNEQFF
TRBJ2-1,-,TRBD2,TRBV12-3/TRBV12-4,TGTGCCAGCAGCCGGACAAGCGGGAACAATGAGCAGTTCTTC,CASSRTSGNNEQFF
TRBJ2-1,-,TRBD2,TRBV5-6,TGTGCCATCAGCGCGGGACTAGTTTCAACAGGGAGGCACAATGAGCAGTTCTTC,CAISAGLVSTGRHNEQFF
TRBJ2-1,-,TRBD1,TRBV4-1,TGCGCCAGCAGCCATCCACAGGGGGCGAATTATAATGAGCAGCTCTTC,CASSHPQGANYNEQLF
TRBJ2-7,-,TRBD2,TRBV15,TGTGCCACCAGCAGAGATCCCCGAGCGGGAGGCTACGAGCAGTACTTC,CATSRDPRAGGYEQYF
TRBJ2-3,-,-,TRBV12-3/TRBV12-4,TGTGCCAGCAGTCAGGCTTTGTTCACAGATACGCAGTATTTT,CASSQALFTDTQYF
TRBJ1-1,many,-,TRBV6-5,TGTGCCAGCAGTTACCAGGACAGTTGGCCTGAAGCTTTCTTT,CASSYQDSWPEAFF
TRBJ2-1,-,TRBD2,TRBV6-1,TGTGCCAGCAAAGCGAAGGCGGGAGGTACGAATGAGCAGTTCTTC,CASKAKAGGTNEQFF
TRBJ2-7,-,TRBD2,TRBV11-2,TGTGCCAGCAGTTCCCTGAAGCGGGAGGAGTACGGGCAGTACTTC,CASSSLKREEYGQYF
TRBJ2-7,-,-,TRBV29-1,TGCAGCGTTGGAGGGGGGATTGAGGACTACGAGCAGTACTTC,CSVGGGIEDYEQYF
TRBJ2-3,-,-,TRBV29-1,TGCAGCGTTCCGGGGACTCCTGCTAGCACAGATACGCAGTATTTT,CSVPGTPASTDTQYF
TRBJ2-5,-,-,TRBV6-5,TGTGGCAGCACGGGCCTACAAGAGACCCAGTACTTC,CGSTGLQETQYF
TRBJ1-5,once,-,TRBV11-2,TGTGCCAGCAGCCCCGGCGGGGGGTATTACAACCAGGCCCAGCATTTT,CASSPGGGYYNQAQHF
TRBJ2-7,-,-,TRBV11-2,TGTGTCAGTAGCCTATTTGTGGGAATATCCTACGAGCAGTATTTC,CVSSLFVGISYEQYF
TRBJ2-2,-,-,TRBV12-3/TRBV12-4,TGTACCAACAGTCGTAGGCCCGGGGAGCTGTTTTTT,CTNSRRPGELFF
TRBJ2-5,-,TRBD1,TRBV5-4,TGTGCCAGCTGCCGGGACAGGCCAGAGACACAGTACTTC,CASCRDRPETQYF
TRBJ2-7,-,-,TRBV4-1,TGTGCCAACAGCCTCCCGGACAAGGAGGAGTACGAGCAGTACTTC,CANSLPDKEEYEQYF
TRBJ2-7,-,-,TRBV11-2,TGCCCCAGCAGCTTAACTGACACTGCCTACGAGGAGTACTTC,CPSSLTDTAYEEYF